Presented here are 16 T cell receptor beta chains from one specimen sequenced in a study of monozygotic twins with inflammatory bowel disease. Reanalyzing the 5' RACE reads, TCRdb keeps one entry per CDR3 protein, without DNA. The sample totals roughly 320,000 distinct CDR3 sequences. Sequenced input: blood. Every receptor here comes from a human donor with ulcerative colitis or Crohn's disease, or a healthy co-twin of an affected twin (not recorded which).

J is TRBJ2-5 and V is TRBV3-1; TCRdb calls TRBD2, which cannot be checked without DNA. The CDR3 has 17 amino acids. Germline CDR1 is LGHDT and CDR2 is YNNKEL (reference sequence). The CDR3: CASRQGMTSGDQETQYF.

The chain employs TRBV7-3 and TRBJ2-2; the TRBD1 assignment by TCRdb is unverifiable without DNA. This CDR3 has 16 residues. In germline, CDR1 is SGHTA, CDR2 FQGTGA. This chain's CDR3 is CASSLAGGLRTGELFF.

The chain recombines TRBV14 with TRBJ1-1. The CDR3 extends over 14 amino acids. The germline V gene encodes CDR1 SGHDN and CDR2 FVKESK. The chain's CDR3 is CASSQGILSTEAFF.

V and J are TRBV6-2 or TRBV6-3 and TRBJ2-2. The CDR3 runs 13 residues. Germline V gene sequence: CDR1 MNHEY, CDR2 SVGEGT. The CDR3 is CASRSRNTGELFF.

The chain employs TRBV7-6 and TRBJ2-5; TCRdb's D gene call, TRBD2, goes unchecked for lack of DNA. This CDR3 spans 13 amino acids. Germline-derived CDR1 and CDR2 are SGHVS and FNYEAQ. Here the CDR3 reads CASSLGEAETQYF.

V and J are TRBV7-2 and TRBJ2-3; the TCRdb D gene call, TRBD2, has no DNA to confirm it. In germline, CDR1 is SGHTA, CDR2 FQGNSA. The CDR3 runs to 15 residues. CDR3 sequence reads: CASSLGGDRTDTQYF.

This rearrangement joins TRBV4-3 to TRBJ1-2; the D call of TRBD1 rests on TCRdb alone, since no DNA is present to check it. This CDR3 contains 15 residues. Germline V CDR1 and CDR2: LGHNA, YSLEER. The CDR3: CASSPRLVGDYGYTF.

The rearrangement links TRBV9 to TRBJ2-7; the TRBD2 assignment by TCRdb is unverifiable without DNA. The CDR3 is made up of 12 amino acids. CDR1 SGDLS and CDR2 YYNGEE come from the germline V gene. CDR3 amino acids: CASSGDSGEQYF.

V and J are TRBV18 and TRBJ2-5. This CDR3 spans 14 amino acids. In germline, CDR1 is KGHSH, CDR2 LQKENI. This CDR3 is CASSPLGIQETQYF.

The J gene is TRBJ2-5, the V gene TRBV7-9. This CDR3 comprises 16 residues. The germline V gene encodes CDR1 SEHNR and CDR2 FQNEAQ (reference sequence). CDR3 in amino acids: CASRKNHGPIRETQYF.

The CDR3 sequence is CAISGQGGNTEAFF. The chain has TRBV10-3 and TRBJ1-1; there is no DNA to check the TCRdb D call of TRBD1. The CDR3 runs 14 residues. In germline, CDR1 is ENHRY, CDR2 SYGVKD.

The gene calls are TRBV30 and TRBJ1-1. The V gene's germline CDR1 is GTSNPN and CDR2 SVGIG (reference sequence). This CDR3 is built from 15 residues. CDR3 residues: CAWSLVGVRGTEAFF.

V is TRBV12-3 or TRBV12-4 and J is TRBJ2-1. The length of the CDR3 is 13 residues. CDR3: CASSILKNNEQFF.

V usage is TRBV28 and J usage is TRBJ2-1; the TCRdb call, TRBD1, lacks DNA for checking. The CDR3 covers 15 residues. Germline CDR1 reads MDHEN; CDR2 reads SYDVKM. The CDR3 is CASSPSRAAYNEQFF.

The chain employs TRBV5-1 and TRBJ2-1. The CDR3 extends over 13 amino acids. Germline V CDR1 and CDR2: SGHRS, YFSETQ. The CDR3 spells CASSPGSYNEQFF.

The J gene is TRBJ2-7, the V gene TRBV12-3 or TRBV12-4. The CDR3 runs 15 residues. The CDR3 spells CASSLSGSNLYEQYF.